Given below is one T cell receptor (beta chain) in context. The data derive from a study of T cells in Graves' hyperthyroidism and ophthalmopathy. About the research overall: Peripheral blood specimens were obtained at initial diagnosis, prior to any treatment.

RNA transcripts were the template for amplifying TCR beta CDR3 regions. Primed by the HTBI set, a first-round RT-PCR was run on the TCR CDR3. TCRdb independently ran MiXCR on the multiplex PCR reads; one entry per CDR3 protein. Counted here are about 380,000 distinct CDR3 sequences, 15% to 20% occurring once; the ten biggest clones make up 40%. In germline, CDR1 is SGDLS, CDR2 YYNGEE. V was clipped by 4 bases and J by 1 base, with 20 bases between them. This CDR3 comprises 17 residues. The origin of this receptor is a man aged 18 to 35 with Graves' ophthalmopathy. The sequencing sample was made of blood. V is TRBV9 and J is TRBJ1-1, with TRBD1 as a possible D gene (6 bases). The CDR3 region is CASSTSSSGGANTEAFF. CDR3 DNA sequence: TGTGCCAGCAGCACCTCGTCAAGCGGGGGGGCGAACACTGAAGCTTTCTTT.